The rows below give T cell receptor beta chains drawn from one sample of a study of blood T cell repertoires in COVID-19. This table comes from immunoSEQ multiplex PCR, and its TCRdb copy is limited to in-frame clones, with some not included. Altogether 180,000 or so clones are present, approximately 85% being singletons, with the ten largest covering more than 5%. The sample taken for sequencing was PBMCs or T cells enriched from blood (not recorded which). The receptors come from a man in his forties who had recovered from COVID-19. The CDR3 runs from the conserved cysteine through the conserved F or W. The order of the fields is CDR3 protein, CDR3 DNA, V gene, J gene, D gene, clone size. The D gene is left open where the match is weak. For some rows the clone size is stated as once, few or many, or as a class when expanded; others skip it.

CASSTASSGANVLTF	TGCGCCAGCAGTACCGCGAGCTCTGGGGCCAACGTCCTGACTTTC	TRBV5-1	TRBJ2-6	-	-
CASSQQRGYNEQFF	TGCGCCAGCAGCCAACAGAGAGGGTACAATGAGCAGTTCTTC	TRBV4-1	TRBJ2-1	-	-
CASSSPQTRAFF	TGTGCCAGCAGCAGCCCCCAGACAAGAGCTTTCTTT	TRBV6-5	TRBJ1-1	-	-
CASSSTGAGMNTEAFF	TGTGCCAGCAGCTCAACAGGGGCGGGGATGAACACTGAAGCTTTCTTT	TRBV11-2	TRBJ1-1	TRBD1	-
CSVDYRGGTEAFF	TGCAGCGTTGATTACAGGGGGGGGACTGAAGCTTTCTTT	TRBV29-1	TRBJ1-1	TRBD1	-
CSAGGLDRRNEQFF	TGCAGCGCCGGGGGGTTGGACCGACGTAATGAGCAGTTCTTC	TRBV29-1	TRBJ2-1	TRBD2	-
CASSRGTGTYEQYF	TGTGCCAGCAGCCGAGGGACAGGGACATACGAGCAGTACTTC	TRBV7-9	TRBJ2-7	TRBD1	-
CASSLTGDTEAFF	TGCGCCAGCAGCTTGACGGGGGACACTGAAGCTTTCTTT	TRBV5-1	TRBJ1-1	-	-
CATSLPSREETQYF	TGTGCCACCAGCCTACCTTCTAGAGAAGAGACCCAGTACTTC	TRBV15	TRBJ2-5	-	-
CATSQTGYSNQPQHF	TGTGCCACCAGTCAAACAGGTTATAGCAATCAGCCCCAGCATTTT	TRBV24-1	TRBJ1-5	-	few
CASSSRGSWGDTQYF	TGTGCCAGCAGTTCCCGCGGGAGCTGGGGAGATACGCAGTATTTT	TRBV28	TRBJ2-3	TRBD2	-
CAWSDRGPARGYTF	TGTGCCTGGAGCGACAGGGGGCCAGCCAGAGGCTACACCTTC	TRBV30	TRBJ1-2	TRBD1	-
CASSLGRGTGEKLFF	TGTGCCAGCAGCTTAGGTCGGGGTACGGGGGAAAAACTGTTTTTT	TRBV11-2	TRBJ1-4	-	-
CSARQGAEAFF	TGCAGCGCTAGACAGGGGGCTGAGGCTTTCTTT	TRBV29-1	TRBJ1-1	TRBD1	-
CASSPPGTGREKLFF	TGTGCCAGCAGTCCCCCCGGGACAGGGAGGGAAAAACTGTTTTTT	TRBV28	TRBJ1-4	TRBD1	few
CSVERGEKLFF	TGCAGCGTTGAGCGGGGGGAAAAACTGTTTTTT	TRBV29-1	TRBJ1-4	-	-
CASSEPGGAGYTF	TGCGCCAGCAGTGAGCCGGGAGGGGCTGGCTACACCTTC	TRBV10-1	TRBJ1-2	-	once
CASSGQTGGSNQPQHF	TGTGCCAGCAGTGGTCAGACAGGGGGGAGCAATCAGCCCCAGCATTTT	TRBV25-1	TRBJ1-5	TRBD1	-
CASSGGRNTIYF	TGTGCCAGCAGCGGAGGGAGAAACACCATATATTTT	TRBV9	TRBJ1-3	-	-
CASNNRGATGELFF	TGTGCCAGTAACAACAGGGGGGCAACCGGGGAGCTGTTTTTT	TRBV19	TRBJ2-2	TRBD1	-
CASSHRAPETGELFF	TGTGCCAGCAGTCACAGGGCCCCCGAGACCGGGGAGCTGTTTTTT	TRBV6-5	TRBJ2-2	-	few
CASRGQGAPGQPQHF	TGTGCCAGCAGGGGACAGGGGGCGCCAGGGCAGCCCCAGCATTTT	TRBV7-2	TRBJ1-5	TRBD1	-
CASSQGQGFGGYTF	TGTGCCAGCAGCCAAGGTCAGGGATTCGGTGGCTACACCTTC	TRBV14	TRBJ1-2	-	many
CSAHRGSTGELFF	TGCAGCGCGCACAGGGGGTCCACCGGGGAGCTGTTTTTT	TRBV29-1	TRBJ2-2	TRBD1	-
CASSSRTGVSPLHF	TGTGCCAGCAGCTCAAGGACAGGGGTTTCACCCCTCCACTTT	TRBV27	TRBJ1-6	TRBD1	-
CASSRLGAGFNQPQHF	TGTGCCAGCAGCCGCCTAGGGGCGGGGTTTAATCAGCCCCAGCATTTT	TRBV7-8	TRBJ1-5	-	-
CASSLGTANEKLFF	TGTGCCAGCAGCTTAGGGACAGCTAATGAAAAACTGTTTTTT	TRBV7-9	TRBJ1-4	-	once
CASSYSTSVYEQYF	TGTGCCAGCAGTTACTCGACTAGTGTCTACGAGCAGTACTTC	TRBV28	TRBJ2-7	-	-
CASSHGPNIQGVTDTQYF	TGCGCCAGCAGTCACGGCCCCAATATACAGGGTGTCACAGATACGCAGTATTTT	TRBV4-1	TRBJ2-3	-	once
CASSKQGTPNTGELFF	TGTGCCAGCAGCAAACAGGGGACACCGAACACCGGGGAGCTGTTTTTT	TRBV9	TRBJ2-2	TRBD1	-
CASRLGTPNTEAFF	TGTGCCAGTAGACTCGGGACACCGAACACTGAAGCTTTCTTT	TRBV19	TRBJ1-1	-	-
CASSRTGIYSPLHF	TGTGCCAGCAGCAGGACAGGGATTTATTCACCCCTCCACTTT	TRBV6-5	TRBJ1-6	TRBD1	-
CASSLGLQGDSGYTF	TGTGCCAGCAGCCTGGGACTTCAGGGGGATAGTGGCTACACCTTC	TRBV3-1/TRBV3-2	TRBJ1-2	TRBD1	-
CASSPYREGLSEAFF	TGTGCCAGCTCACCATACAGGGAAGGGCTGAGTGAAGCTTTCTTT	TRBV18	TRBJ1-1	-	-
CASSEAWTGNNEQFF	TGTGCCAGCAGTGAAGCGTGGACAGGGAACAATGAGCAGTTCTTC	TRBV6-1	TRBJ2-1	TRBD1	few
CASSNRGQDTQYF	TGTGCCAGCAGCAACAGGGGGCAAGATACGCAGTATTTT	TRBV9	TRBJ2-3	TRBD1	once
CASSRGTANTEAFF	TGTGCCAGCAGTCGCGGGACAGCCAACACTGAAGCTTTCTTT	TRBV5-4	TRBJ1-1	TRBD1	-
CASTDRTSTDTQYF	TGTGCCAGTACAGACAGGACGAGCACAGATACGCAGTATTTT	TRBV19	TRBJ2-3	-	-
CASSSRQQGDYGYTF	TGTGCCAGCAGCTCGAGACAACAGGGTGACTATGGCTACACCTTC	TRBV5-6	TRBJ1-2	-	many
CASSEGRGTSYGYTF	TGTGCCAGCAGTGAGGGGAGGGGGACGAGCTATGGCTACACCTTC	TRBV6-1	TRBJ1-2	-	-